Following are 25 T cell receptor beta chains from one sample sequenced in a study of shared clonotypes between healthy human individuals. Method: immunoSEQ multiplex PCR; TCRdb's copy keeps in-frame clones and lacks some. This table has roughly 2 million clones, 90% to 95% appearing once. Sample: naive CD4+ T cells sorted from blood. Subset defined: CD45RA+ positively selected. Every receptor here comes from a young man in good health.

The chain couples TRBV2 to TRBJ2-7; D is possibly TRBD1 (6 bases). Germline loops: CDR1 SNHLY, CDR2 FYNNEI. The CDR3 loop spans 14 amino acids. Trimming cost V 3 bases and J 2 bases, with 11 bases left between them. The CDR3 nucleotides are TGTGCCAGCAGTGACGGGACATTCACCTACGAGCAGTACTTC. Translating it yields CASSDGTFTYEQYF.

V is TRBV7-9 and J is TRBJ2-2; D is unclear. Trimming cost V 7 bases and J 7 bases, with 4 bases left between them. CDR1 is SEHNR, CDR2 FQNEAQ, per germline (reference sequence). The CDR3 is 10 residues long. The DNA of the CDR3 is TGTGCCAGCAATGGCGGGGAGCTGTTTTTT. It specifies CASNGGELFF.

The chain joins TRBV4-1 to TRBJ1-2, with TRBD1 as a possible D gene (6 bases). The V and J ends lost 1 base and 4 bases respectively, with 10 bases between them. Germline V CDR1 and CDR2: MGHRA, YSYEKL. This CDR3 region has 14 residues. The CDR3 nucleotides are TGCGCCAGCAGCCAAGGGCAGGGGACCTATGGCTACACCTTC. Translating gives CASSQGQGTYGYTF.

Turning to this clone: This specimen includes other DNA sequences encoding the same CDR3. The chain combines TRBV5-1 with TRBJ2-7; 8 bases are shared with TRBD1. The CDR3 loop spans 14 amino acids. The junction had 6 bases not matched to a gene; V was cut back by 2 bases and J by 5 bases. CDR1 is SGHRS, CDR2 YFSETQ, per germline. CDR3 coding DNA: TGCGCCAGCAGCTTAGGACAGGGAACGAACGAGCAGTACTTC. Translating gives CASSLGQGTNEQYF. Full variable domain (rest looked up from reference TRBV5-1 and TRBJ2-7): KAGVTQTPRYLIKTRGQQVTLSCSPISGHRSVSWYQQTPGQGLQFLFEYFSETQRNKGNFPGRFSGRQFSNSRSEMNVSTLELGDSALYLCASSLGQGTNEQYFGPGTRLTVT.

As to this clone: One end of the junction fails to match germline, which may point to a read error. The chain combines TRBV28 with TRBJ2-7; 12 bases map to TRBD2. The CDR3 covers 13 residues. CDR1 is MDHEN and CDR2 is SYDVKM in the germline V gene. Here the CDR3 reads CASRRGLAGTSSF. CDR3 sequence (DNA): TGTGCCAGCAGACGTGGACTAGCGGGGACGAGCTCCTTC.

The gene calls are TRBV7-3 and TRBJ2-1; D not certain. Germline V gene lookup returns CDR1 SGHTA and CDR2 FQGTGA. V lost 0 bases, J lost 10 bases, and 10 bases lay in between. The CDR3 loop spans 13 amino acids. CDR3 sequence: CASSLTGPLEQFF. CDR3 nucleotides: TGTGCCAGCAGCTTAACGGGCCCTTTAGAGCAGTTCTTC.

The rearrangement links TRBV19 to TRBJ2-3; D is perhaps TRBD1 (5 bases). The germline V gene encodes CDR1 LNHDA and CDR2 SQIVND (reference sequence). V was clipped by 3 bases and J by 0 bases, with 7 bases between them. The CDR3 is 14 amino acids. The CDR3 spells CASSISGSTDTQYF. CDR3 nucleotide sequence: TGTGCCAGTAGTATTTCAGGGAGCACAGATACGCAGTATTTT.

This clone appeared once. The chain carries TRBV28 and TRBJ2-5, with 10 bases lining up with TRBD2. The CDR3 length is 17 residues. Losses at the gene ends were 6 bases for V and 5 bases for J; bases not matched to a gene: 15. In germline, CDR1 is MDHEN, CDR2 SYDVKM. In nucleotides, the CDR3 is TGTGCCAGCAGCCCCCGAGTCGCGGGACTAGCGTACGAGACCCAGTACTTC. Translation gives CASSPRVAGLAYETQYF.

This clone was counted a single time. This chain joins TRBV6-4 and TRBJ1-1; 10 nucleotides align to TRBD1. Germline V gene data show CDR1 as MRHNA and CDR2 as SNTAGT. Losses at the gene ends were 6 bases for V and 5 bases for J; bases not matched to a gene: 6. The CDR3 covers 14 residues. The CDR3 region has the DNA TGTGCCAGCAGCCAGACAGGGGGCTTAACTGAAGCTTTCTTT. It codes for CASSQTGGLTEAFF.

The chain uses TRBV6-6 and TRBJ1-4; no clear D gene. Germline CDR1 MNHNY, CDR2 SVGAGI (reference sequence). The CDR3 is made up of 13 amino acids. Trimming left V 7 bases short and J 0 bases short, with 6 bases between. The CDR3 nucleotides read TGTGCCAGCACGGGAGCAACTAATGAAAAACTGTTTTTT. This gives the protein CASTGATNEKLFF.

V is TRBV10-2 and J is TRBJ2-7; D is ambiguous. V gave up 6 bases and J gave up 2 bases, with 14 bases separating them. Germline CDR1 is WSHSY and CDR2 is SAAADI. This CDR3 is built from 14 residues. The DNA of the CDR3 is TGCGCCAGCAGCGCAGATTTCTTAGCCTACGAGCAGTACTTC. This codes for CASSADFLAYEQYF.

This chain links TRBV5-1 with TRBJ2-5; possible D gene TRBD2, 7 bases. The CDR3 sequence is 15 residues long. V lost 4 bases and J lost 1, with 14 bases in between. CDR1 is SGHRS, CDR2 YFSETQ, per germline. The CDR3 DNA follows: TGCGCCAGCAGCCCCCGAGGGGGGGCCCAAGAGACCCAGTACTTC. It is translated as CASSPRGGAQETQYF. The full variable domain, completed using reference TRBV5-1 and TRBJ2-5, is KAGVTQTPRYLIKTRGQQVTLSCSPISGHRSVSWYQQTPGQGLQFLFEYFSETQRNKGNFPGRFSGRQFSNSRSEMNVSTLELGDSALYLCASSPRGGAQETQYFGPGTRLLVL.

This chain joins TRBV14 and TRBJ2-5; 9 bases are shared with TRBD2. After removal of 5 bases from V and 7 bases from J, the junction contained 8 bases not matched to a gene. Germline CDR1 reads SGHDN; CDR2 reads FVKESK. The CDR3 has 14 amino acids. The CDR3 coding sequence is TGTGCCAGCAGCGCAACTAGCGGGCAGGGGACCCAGTACTTC. Translation: CASSATSGQGTQYF. The full variable domain, with the rest looked up from reference TRBV14 and TRBJ2-5, is EAGVTQFPSHSVIEKGQTVTLRCDPISGHDNLYWYRRVMGKEIKFLLHFVKESKQDESGMPNNRFLAERTGGTYSTLKVQPAELEDSGVYFCASSATSGQGTQYFGPGTRLLVL.

The chain employs TRBV30 and TRBJ2-3; TRBD1 matches at 8 bases. The CDR3 is 17 residues long. The junction had 18 bases not matched to a gene; V was cut back by 2 bases and J by 8 bases. Germline-derived CDR1 and CDR2 are GTSNPN and SVGIG (reference sequence). Here the CDR3 reads CAWSPRQGKMVGGTQYF. CDR3 coding DNA: TGTGCCTGGAGTCCGCGACAGGGGAAAATGGTTGGAGGTACGCAGTATTTT.

The chain has TRBV6-1 and TRBJ1-4; D remains ambiguous. The germline V and J ends were trimmed by 6 bases and 2 bases, with 7 bases remaining between them. The CDR3 totals 13 residues. Germline V gives CDR1 MNHNS, CDR2 SASEGT. The CDR3 spells CASSSQTNEKLFF. CDR3 bases: TGTGCCAGCAGCAGCCAGACTAATGAAAAACTGTTTTTT.

This chain uses TRBV6-1 with TRBJ2-3, with a weak D call TRBD1 (6 bases). Per the germline V gene, CDR1 is MNHNS and CDR2 is SASEGT. The CDR3 sequence is 14 residues long. V lost 8 bases, J lost 2 bases, and 14 bases lay in between. The CDR3 spells CASHRDITTDTQYF. For the CDR3, the DNA is TGTGCCAGCCATCGGGACATTACCACAGATACGCAGTATTTT.

A word on this clone: This clone may be a read error of a much larger clone one base away. This sequence joins TRBV5-1 and TRBJ1-1; D ambiguous. Trimming took off 0 bases at V and 3 bases at J, with 6 bases between the two ends. The CDR3 extends over 13 amino acids. Germline CDR1 is SGHRS and CDR2 is YFSETQ. This CDR3 reads CASSLDGYTEAFF. DNA of the CDR3: TGCGCCAGCAGCTTGGACGGGTACACTGAAGCTTTCTTT.

This rearrangement joins TRBV18 to TRBJ2-7; D is undetermined. Germline CDR1 KGHSH, CDR2 LQKENI. The CDR3 is made up of 13 amino acids. V was trimmed by 5 bases and J by 3 bases, leaving 11 bases between them. This CDR3 reads CASSGESRYEQYF. CDR3 bases: TGTGCCAGCTCAGGCGAGTCCCGCTACGAGCAGTACTTC. Full variable domain (rest looked up from reference TRBV18 and TRBJ2-7): NAGVMQNPRHLVRRRGQEARLRCSPMKGHSHVYWYRQLPEEGLKFMVYLQKENIIDESGMPKERFSAEFPKEGPSILRIQQVVRGDSAAYFCASSGESRYEQYFGPGTRLTVT.

The chain links TRBV21-1 to TRBJ2-7. TRBV21-1 is described as a pseudogene. The CDR3 length is 14 residues. The CDR3 sequence is CASSKKAINYEQYF. The CDR3 nucleotides read TGTGCCAGCAGCAAAAAGGCCATTAACTACGAGCAGTACTTC.

Worth noting for this clone: The identical CDR3 is also encoded by other nucleotide sequences in the sample. V and J are TRBV6-5 and TRBJ2-3; D is possibly TRBD1 or TRBD2 (5 bases each). CDR1 is MNHEY, CDR2 SVGAGI, per germline. CDR3 length: 15 residues. V lost 6 bases and J lost 1, with 14 bases in between. The CDR3 loop reads CASSLPGQGTDTQYF. The CDR3 nucleotides are TGTGCCAGCAGCCTGCCGGGGCAGGGCACAGATACGCAGTATTTT.

The chain couples TRBV9 to TRBJ2-1, with 8 bases identical to TRBD2. The V gene end was trimmed by 0 bases and the J gene end by 8 bases; junction bases not matched to a gene: 10. The CDR3 covers 16 residues. CDR1 and CDR2 from the germline V gene are SGDLS and YYNGEE. In nucleotides, the CDR3 is TGTGCCAGCAGCGTAGATTACAGCGGGAGAGGGTATGAGCAGTTCTTC. Protein sequence: CASSVDYSGRGYEQFF.

The chain joins TRBV28 to TRBJ1-2; D is unresolved. This CDR3 spans 15 amino acids. Germline V CDR1 and CDR2: MDHEN, SYDVKM. The V and J ends lost 5 bases and 0 bases respectively, with 13 bases between them. The CDR3 loop reads CASSPLERPNYGYTF. The CDR3 DNA sequence: TGTGCCAGCAGTCCTCTAGAGAGGCCTAACTATGGCTACACCTTC.

The chain uses TRBV5-1 and TRBJ2-1; TRBD2 is a possible D gene (6 bases). Germline loops: CDR1 SGHRS, CDR2 YFSETQ. The CDR3 totals 15 residues. Trimming took 0 bases from V and 4 from J, leaving 11 bases between them. The CDR3 spells CASSLAASVYNEQFF. In DNA, the CDR3 is TGCGCCAGCAGCTTGGCCGCTAGCGTTTACAATGAGCAGTTCTTC.

The chain couples TRBV11-2 to TRBJ2-1; 8 bases are shared with TRBD1. CDR3 length: 16 amino acids. CDR1 is SGHAT, CDR2 FQNNGV, per germline. V shed 6 bases and J 4 bases; nucleotides not matched to a gene: 11. CDR3 sequence: CASRLTGQGIYNEQFF. DNA of the CDR3: TGTGCCAGCAGACTAACCGGACAGGGAATTTACAATGAGCAGTTCTTC.

A note on this clone: The germline gene is not matched at one end of the junction; a read error may be the cause. This chain connects TRBV28 to TRBJ2-2; 10 positions agree with TRBD1. This CDR3 comprises 18 residues. Germline lookup yields CDR1 MDHEN and CDR2 SYDVKM. The CDR3 loop reads CASSFPLRQGANAGELFF. The CDR3 DNA reads TGTGCCAGCAGTTTCCCACTAAGACAGGGGGCGAACGCCGGGGAGCTGTTTTTT.